The 4 T cell receptor beta chains in this list originate from one sample, sequenced in a study of blood T cells in healthy people across ages. Together with a sample-barcoded 5' primer, a J-beta primer mix was included in a second PCR lasting about 6 to 12 cycles. One entry per CDR3 protein results from TCRdb running MiXCR on the 5' RACE reads. The sample has about 1.8 million distinct CDR3 sequences, less than 50% seen once; the top ten hold roughly 2%. Sequencing was performed on blood. These receptors were obtained from a woman aged 40 to 50 in good health.

V is TRBV7-9 and J is TRBJ2-5, with 8 bases aligning to TRBD2. CDR3 length equals 17 residues. V lost 5 bases and J lost 2; bases outside the gene matches: 13. The germline V gene encodes CDR1 SEHNR and CDR2 FQNEAQ (reference sequence). CDR3 sequence reads: CASSPNPGLAGQETQYF. In nucleotides, the CDR3 is TGTGCCAGCAGCCCAAACCCCGGGCTAGCGGGTCAAGAGACCCAGTACTTC.

This rearrangement joins TRBV9 to TRBJ2-1; D gene unclear. With 5 bases removed from V and 5 bases from J, the gap between germline ends came to 11 bases. Germline CDR1 and CDR2: SGDLS and YYNGEE. CDR3 length equals 13 residues. CDR3 nucleotide sequence: TGTGCCAGCAGTGACCCACCTCACAATGAGCAGTTCTTC. Translating it yields CASSDPPHNEQFF.

V usage is TRBV28 and J usage is TRBJ2-1; D perhaps matches TRBD1 (6 bases). V was pared by 7 bases and J by 7 bases, with 17 bases between. From germline, CDR1 is MDHEN and CDR2 SYDVKM. This CDR3 is 14 amino acids long. CDR3 amino acids: CASTTRGYWNEQFF. The CDR3 nucleotides are TGTGCCAGCACCACAAGGGGGTATTGGAATGAGCAGTTCTTC.

This sequence joins TRBV14 and TRBJ2-5; the D is unclear. Trimming removed 4 bases from V and 1 base from J, with 10 bases in between. CDR1 and CDR2 from the germline V gene are SGHDN and FVKESK. This CDR3 is built from 14 residues. The CDR3 protein is CASSPPRRQETQYF. The CDR3 region has the DNA TGTGCCAGCAGCCCGCCTCGGCGCCAAGAGACCCAGTACTTC.